This is a list of T cell receptor beta chains from one sample in a study of cytomegalovirus exposure and HLA in healthy donors. Sequenced by immunoSEQ multiplex PCR; TCRdb stores in-frame clones only, minus some. Its listing shows around 75,000 clones. Sequenced: PBMCs. Receptors originate from a woman aged 55-70 years in good health and CMV-seronegative. The CDR3 runs from the conserved cysteine through the conserved F or W. D genes are given only for firm matches.

v_call	j_call	d_call	cdr3_nt	cdr3_aa
TRBV5-1	TRBJ2-7	TRBD1	TGCGCCAGCAGCTCCTGGACAGGGGGCGACGAGCAGTACTTC	CASSSWTGGDEQYF
TRBV13	TRBJ1-6	TRBD1	TGTGCCAGCAGCTCACAGGGGGGAAGTTACGCCGAAGGTTCACCCCTCCACTTT	CASSSQGGSYAEGSPLHF
TRBV5-6	TRBJ1-3	TRBD1	TGTGCCAGCCACCGCCCGGGACAGGAAACTGGAAACACCATATATTTT	CASHRPGQETGNTIYF
TRBV11-1	TRBJ2-1	-	TGTGCCAGCAGCTTAGTGGCAGGGCGCAATGAGCAGTTCTTC	CASSLVAGRNEQFF
TRBV4-1	TRBJ1-4	-	TGCGCCAGCAGCCAAGTTGGCCTTAATGAAAAACTGTTTTTT	CASSQVGLNEKLFF
TRBV5-1	TRBJ2-7	-	TGCGCCAGCAGCTTGGCAAACCAGGAAGACTACGAGCAGTACTTC	CASSLANQEDYEQYF
TRBV5-1	TRBJ1-1	-	TGCGCCAGCAGCTTTCAGGGGCTATTAACTGAAGCTTTCTTT	CASSFQGLLTEAFF
TRBV23-1	TRBJ2-7	TRBD2	TGCGCCCCCCGCCCTAGCGGATCCTACGAGCAGTACTTC	CAPRPSGSYEQYF
TRBV6-1	TRBJ1-2	TRBD1	TGTGCCAGCAGTGAAGCGGAAACAGGGGGTGGCTATGGCTACACCTTC	CASSEAETGGGYGYTF
TRBV30	TRBJ2-2	-	TGTGCCTGGAGTGGGCGCGTTTCAGGGCGGAGCACCGGGGAGCTGTTTTTT	CAWSGRVSGRSTGELFF
TRBV7-2	TRBJ1-3	-	TGTGCCAGCAGCTTATTCGGTCTTGGGGGCACTGGAAACACCATATATTTT	CASSLFGLGGTGNTIYF
TRBV7-9	TRBJ1-3	-	TGTGCCAGCAGCTTAGGGGGGGATTTTCTCTCTGGAAACACCATATATTTT	CASSLGGDFLSGNTIYF
TRBV10-3	TRBJ1-2	TRBD1	TGTGCCATCAGGGGACAGGACTATGGCTACACCTTC	CAIRGQDYGYTF
TRBV28	TRBJ1-1	TRBD1	TGTGCCAGCAGGTCGACAGGGGGCGGAACTGAAGCTTTCTTT	CASRSTGGGTEAFF
TRBV19	TRBJ2-3	-	TGTGCCAGTAACACGGGACTGTCCACAGATACGCAGTATTTT	CASNTGLSTDTQYF
TRBV30	TRBJ1-2	-	TGTGCCTGGAGGGGGCGGAGTGGCTACACCTTC	CAWRGRSGYTF
TRBV28	TRBJ2-2	TRBD2	TGTGCCAGCAGCCGGGGGGGGCCCGGGGAGCTGTTTTTT	CASSRGGPGELFF
TRBV28	TRBJ2-5	-	TGTGCCAGCAGTTCCCCTAGCAGCCTCGGGGAGACCCAGTACTTC	CASSSPSSLGETQYF
TRBV18	TRBJ1-1	TRBD1	TGTGCCAGCTCACCACGCTCAGTCGACAGGGTGGGGGACACTGAAGCTTTCTTT	CASSPRSVDRVGDTEAFF
TRBV5-1	TRBJ2-1	TRBD1	TGCGCCAGCACCCAGCGGGGGACAGGGGGCCTGGGGTCCTACAATGAGCAGTTCTTC	CASTQRGTGGLGSYNEQFF
TRBV9	TRBJ2-4	-	TGTGCCAGCAGCGGAGGGAGAGAAAACATTCAGTACTTC	CASSGGRENIQYF
TRBV7-2	TRBJ2-3	TRBD1	TGTGCCAGCAGCATCTGGACAGGCCAAGGCACAGATACGCAGTATTTT	CASSIWTGQGTDTQYF
TRBV7-7	TRBJ2-3	TRBD2	TGTGCTAGCAGCCTTGCGGGAGCCACAGATACGCAGTATTTT	CASSLAGATDTQYF
TRBV7-9	TRBJ1-1	TRBD1	TGTGCCAGCATTGGACAGGGTGGAACTGAAGCTTTCTTT	CASIGQGGTEAFF
TRBV18	TRBJ2-1	-	TGTGCCAGCTCACCACCGGCAGTCCATGAGCAGTTCTTC	CASSPPAVHEQFF
TRBV6-5	TRBJ1-1	TRBD1	TGTGCCAGCAGTTACGCGGGACAGGTGAACACTGAAGCTTTCTTT	CASSYAGQVNTEAFF
TRBV28	TRBJ2-7	TRBD1	TGTGCCAGCAATACCCAAGGACAGGGGTCTTTC	CASNTQGQGSF
TRBV6-6	TRBJ2-7	-	TGTGCCAGCAGGGTTACCGAGGGCAGGAAGCCCTACGAGCAGTACTTC	CASRVTEGRKPYEQYF
TRBV4-2	TRBJ1-2	TRBD1	TGTGCCAGCAGCCAAGGGACAGGGGAGGGCTACACCTTC	CASSQGTGEGYTF
TRBV5-1	TRBJ2-4	TRBD1	TGCGCCAGCAGCTTGAAGGGACAGGGGGCCTTGGGCAAAAACATTCAGTACTTC	CASSLKGQGALGKNIQYF
TRBV29-1	TRBJ1-2	-	TGCAGCGTTGAGAGGGGGGGCTATGGCTACACCTTC	CSVERGGYGYTF
TRBV6-1	TRBJ1-1	-	TGTGCCAGCATTGAGGACAAGAACACTGAAGCTTTCTTT	CASIEDKNTEAFF
TRBV6-1	TRBJ2-7	-	TGTGCCAGCAGGTTACAGGAAGTGTACGAGCAGTACTTC	CASRLQEVYEQYF
TRBV5-1	TRBJ1-3	-	TGCGCCAGCACTTCGGAGGCAGGAGGAGCAAACACCATATATTTT	CASTSEAGGANTIYF
TRBV11-2	TRBJ2-3	TRBD2	TGTGCCAGCAGGGGGGGAGGGCCAGATACGCAGTATTTT	CASRGGGPDTQYF
TRBV7-9	TRBJ2-7	TRBD2	TGTGCCAGCGCCGGACTAGCGGACTACGAGCAGTACTTC	CASAGLADYEQYF
TRBV7-3	TRBJ2-7	-	TGTGCCAGCAGCTCCCCGGGGTCCTACGAGCAGTACTTC	CASSSPGSYEQYF
TRBV19	TRBJ2-7	TRBD2	TGTGCCAGTAGTATCGATGGGGGGGGATCCTACGAGCAGTACTTC	CASSIDGGGSYEQYF
TRBV19	TRBJ1-2	-	TGTGCCAGTATAAATCCGGGGGACCCAACCTCCCCCGGCTATGGCTACACCTTC	CASINPGDPTSPGYGYTF
TRBV7-3	TRBJ1-1	-	TGTGCCAGCAGCTTATCGCCGACAGGGAACACTGAAGCTTTCTTT	CASSLSPTGNTEAFF
TRBV7-2	TRBJ2-2	-	TGTGCCAGCAGCTTATTCCGGGAAGCCGGGGAGCTGTTTTTT	CASSLFREAGELFF